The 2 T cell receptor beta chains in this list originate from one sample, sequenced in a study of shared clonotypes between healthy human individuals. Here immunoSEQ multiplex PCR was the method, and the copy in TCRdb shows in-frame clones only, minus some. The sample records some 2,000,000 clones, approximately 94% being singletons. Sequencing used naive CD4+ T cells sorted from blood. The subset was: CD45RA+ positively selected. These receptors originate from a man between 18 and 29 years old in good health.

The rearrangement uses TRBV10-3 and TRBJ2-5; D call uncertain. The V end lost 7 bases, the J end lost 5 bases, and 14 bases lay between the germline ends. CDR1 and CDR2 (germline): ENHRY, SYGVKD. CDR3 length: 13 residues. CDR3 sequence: CAITSRRDETQYF. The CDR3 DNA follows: TGTGCCATCACCTCGCGAAGGGATGAGACCCAGTACTTC.

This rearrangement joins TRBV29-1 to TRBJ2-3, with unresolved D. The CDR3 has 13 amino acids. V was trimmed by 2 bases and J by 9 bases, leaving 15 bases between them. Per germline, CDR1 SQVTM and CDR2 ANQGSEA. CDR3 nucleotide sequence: TGCAGCGTTGAAAATTGGACCCGAGAAACGCAGTATTTT. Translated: CSVENWTRETQYF.